These 16 T cell receptor beta chains were all obtained from the same sample, sequenced in a study of shared clonotypes between healthy human individuals. Repertoires were generated with immunoSEQ multiplex PCR, while TCRdb's copy carries only in-frame clones and drops some. The sample yields around 450,000 clones, more than 75% seen once. Sequencing was carried out using PBMCs. These receptors were taken from a middle-aged woman in good health. Some clones in this sample may be carry-over from other donors' samples.

The genes are TRBV6-1 and TRBJ2-7, with unresolved D. The CDR3 contains 12 residues. Per germline, CDR1 MNHNS and CDR2 SASEGT. The germline V and J ends were trimmed by 2 bases and 11 bases, with 13 bases remaining between them. The CDR3: CASSELDSSEYF. CDR3 coding DNA: TGTGCCAGCAGTGAATTAGACTCTTCTGAGTACTTC.

This clone has more than one count but fewer than ten. The V call is TRBV7-6, the J call TRBJ2-7; D is perhaps TRBD1 (7 bases). The V gene's germline CDR1 is SGHVS and CDR2 FNYEAQ. The CDR3 covers 13 residues. V gave up 3 bases and J gave up 4 bases, with 10 bases separating them. The CDR3 sequence: CASSFQGGYEQYF. CDR3 nucleotide sequence: TGTGCCAGCAGCTTTCAGGGGGGATACGAGCAGTACTTC.

This sequence joins TRBV20-1 and TRBJ1-2, with no clear D. Germline loops: CDR1 DFQATT, CDR2 SNEGSKA (reference sequence). V shed 6 bases and J shed 8 bases, with 13 bases lying between them. The CDR3 has 11 amino acids. CDR3 DNA: TGCAGTGCATACGACACTTTGGGCTACACCTTC. This sequence encodes CSAYDTLGYTF.

As to this clone: This CDR3 is also generated by other DNA sequences in the sample. The V gene is TRBV5-1, the J gene TRBJ2-3, with 11 bases aligning to TRBD2. Germline trimming cut 2 bases from V and 3 bases from J; bases unmatched to any gene: 5. Germline V gene data show CDR1 as SGHRS and CDR2 as YFSETQ. The CDR3 runs to 16 residues. In DNA, the CDR3 is TGCGCCAGCAGCTTAGTTCTAGCGGGAGGAACAGATACGCAGTATTTT. It translates to CASSLVLAGGTDTQYF. Based on the CDR3 plus reference TRBV5-1 and TRBJ2-3, the full variable domain is KAGVTQTPRYLIKTRGQQVTLSCSPISGHRSVSWYQQTPGQGLQFLFEYFSETQRNKGNFPGRFSGRQFSNSRSEMNVSTLELGDSALYLCASSLVLAGGTDTQYFGPGTRLTVL.

The CDR3 region has the DNA TGCGCCAGCAGCCCATTATCAGGGAATACGCAGTATTTT. Encoded protein: CASSPLSGNTQYF. V gene TRBV5-1 combines with J gene TRBJ2-3; a weak D match, TRBD1 (5 bases). The CDR3 extends over 13 amino acids. Germline CDR1 and CDR2: SGHRS and YFSETQ. V was shortened by 4 bases and J by 7 bases, with 13 bases between the two germline ends.

The chain couples TRBV27 to TRBJ2-3; 7 positions agree with TRBD2. The CDR3 has 16 amino acids. Germline loops: CDR1 MNHEY, CDR2 SMNVEV (reference sequence). Unmatched junction bases numbered 8, after V lost 5 bases and J lost 0 bases. DNA of the CDR3: TGTGCCAGCAGTCCATTACCCGGGGGGAGCACAGATACGCAGTATTTT. It yields the protein CASSPLPGGSTDTQYF.

About this clone: A much bigger clone sits one base away, suggesting this may be a read error. In this CDR3 the conserved last residue, phenylalanine or tryptophan, is missing, so a read error is likely. This sequence joins TRBV14 and TRBJ2-7; 8 nucleotides agree with TRBD1. Germline-derived CDR1 and CDR2 are SGHDN and FVKESK. The CDR3 covers 15 residues. V lost 4 bases, J lost 0 bases, and 5 bases stayed unmatched. The CDR3 is CASSPWGTGSYEQYL. CDR3 sequence (DNA): TGTGCCAGCAGCCCCTGGGGGACAGGCTCCTACGAGCAGTACCTC.

This rearrangement joins TRBV6-1 to TRBJ1-1, with TRBD1 as a possible D gene (5 bases). The CDR3 totals 14 residues. V lost 3 bases and J lost 3, with 11 bases in between. Germline CDR1 reads MNHNS; CDR2 reads SASEGT. CDR3 sequence: CASSDRVTYTEAFF. In DNA form, the CDR3 reads TGTGCCAGCAGTGACAGGGTAACGTACACTGAAGCTTTCTTT.

This clone occurred once. This chain links TRBV29-1 with TRBJ2-5; D is perhaps TRBD1 or TRBD2 (6 bases each). The DNA end is more similar to TRBJ2-7, so the J call may be wrong. Germline V gene sequence: CDR1 SQVTM, CDR2 ANQGSEA. This CDR3 comprises 14 residues. The CDR3 DNA follows: TGCAGCGTTGATAATCCCGGGGGCAGGTACGAGCAGTACTTC. Encoded protein: CSVDNPGGRYEQYF.

Concerning this clone: Germline and junction disagree at one end, which may indicate a read error. The genes are TRBV5-1 and TRBJ2-5; 8 bases fit TRBD1. Germline values: CDR1 SGHRS, CDR2 YFSETQ. The CDR3 length is 16 residues. CDR3 residues: CAGSLEAGGFQETQYF. As DNA, the CDR3 is TGCGCCGGCAGCTTGGAGGCAGGGGGCTTCCAAGAGACCCAGTACTTC.

This clone has only one observation. The chain joins TRBV7-7 to TRBJ2-3; 7 nucleotides agree with TRBD2. The germline V gene encodes CDR1 SSHAT and CDR2 FNYEAQ (reference sequence). V lost 4 bases, J lost 2 bases, and 3 bases stayed unmatched. The CDR3 has 14 amino acids. CDR3 coding DNA: TGTGCCAGCAGCTCGACTAGCCCCACAGATACGCAGTATTTT. It encodes CASSSTSPTDTQYF.

The chain carries TRBV19 and TRBJ2-1; 7 bases line up with TRBD2. Losses at the gene ends were 6 bases for V and 8 bases for J; bases not matched to a gene: 7. The CDR3 runs to 13 residues. In germline, CDR1 is LNHDA, CDR2 SQIVND (reference sequence). The CDR3 loop is CASRWGGSHEQFF. The CDR3 region has the DNA TGTGCCAGTAGATGGGGCGGGAGCCATGAGCAGTTCTTC.

The rearrangement uses TRBV28 and TRBJ1-2; D may be TRBD1 (6 bases). The V end was cut by 3 bases, the J end by 8 bases, with 19 bases between. Germline V gives CDR1 MDHEN, CDR2 SYDVKM. The CDR3 length is 15 residues. In nucleotides, the CDR3 is TGTGCCAGCAGTTTGGGGGGCCGTGTATCTGGAGGCTACACCTTC. This sequence encodes CASSLGGRVSGGYTF.

This clone was detected only a few times. V is TRBV5-4 and J is TRBJ2-1; TRBD2 aligns across 10 bases. The CDR3 has 18 amino acids. V lost 0 bases, J lost 0 bases, and 6 bases stayed unmatched. Per the germline V gene, CDR1 is SGHNT and CDR2 is YYREEE (reference sequence). Written as DNA, the CDR3 is TGTGCCAGCAGCTTGGCACTAGCGGGGTTGAGCTCCTACAATGAGCAGTTCTTC. It translates to CASSLALAGLSSYNEQFF.

This rearrangement joins TRBV27 to TRBJ2-4, with D perhaps matching TRBD2 (5 bases). This CDR3 has 15 amino acids. From germline, CDR1 is MNHEY and CDR2 SMNVEV (reference sequence). V was trimmed by 1 base and J by 1 base, leaving 8 bases between them. The CDR3 loop is CASSLFTGAKNIQYF. CDR3 sequence (DNA): TGTGCCAGCAGTTTATTTACGGGGGCCAAAAACATTCAGTACTTC.

The chain's CDR3 is CASRGQGVYEKLFF. Here the CDR3 DNA reads TGTGCCAGCAGGGGACAGGGGGTTTATGAAAAACTGTTTTTT. V is TRBV6-1 and J is TRBJ1-4; TRBD1 aligns across 11 bases. In germline, CDR1 is MNHNS, CDR2 SASEGT. With 6 bases clipped from V and 6 bases from J, the junction kept 3 bases outside the gene matches. The CDR3 extends over 14 amino acids.